One and the same sample provided the 5 T cell receptor beta chains below, sequenced in a study of T cell responses to AZD1222 COVID-19 vaccine. Libraries were prepared by immunoSEQ multiplex PCR; TCRdb keeps only in-frame clonotypes and omits some of them. Counted here are approximately 68,000 clones, around nine tenths occurring once; the ten biggest clones make up 4.8%. The sample here was peripheral blood, taken 28 days after the second dose of the MenACWY control vaccine. These receptors all stem from an adult who received the MenACWY meningococcal vaccine as a control.

J is TRBJ2-7 and V is TRBV19, with 9 bases lining up with TRBD1. The CDR3 covers 15 residues. The V gene end was trimmed by 9 bases and the J gene end by 5 bases; junction bases not matched to a gene: 14. Germline V CDR1 and CDR2: LNHDA, SQIVND (reference sequence). The CDR3 reads CASRVSDRGRNEQYF. Written as DNA, the CDR3 is TGTGCCAGCAGGGTGTCGGACAGGGGCAGGAACGAGCAGTACTTC.

V and J are TRBV28 and TRBJ1-5; D is undetermined. The CDR3 extends over 12 amino acids. Trimming cost V 8 bases and J 6 bases, with 11 bases left between them. Germline CDR1 MDHEN, CDR2 SYDVKM. The CDR3 spells CASRLGRQPQHF. The CDR3 coding sequence is TGTGCCAGCCGACTTGGTCGTCAGCCCCAGCATTTT.

The gene calls are TRBV4-3 and TRBJ1-2, with TRBD1 matching 7 bases. This CDR3 is built from 13 residues. V shed 0 bases, J shed 5 bases, and the junction held 0 bases outside the gene matches. Germline values: CDR1 LGHNA, CDR2 YSLEER. CDR3 protein: CASSQDRGYGYTF. The CDR3 coding sequence is TGCGCCAGCAGCCAAGACAGGGGGTATGGCTACACCTTC.

The J gene is TRBJ2-7, the V gene TRBV7-9, with D possibly TRBD1 on 6 matching bases. Germline CDR1 is SEHNR and CDR2 is FQNEAQ (reference sequence). Trimming removed 4 bases at V and 3 bases at J, with 13 bases between. The CDR3 has 14 amino acids. The CDR3 region has the DNA TGTGCCAGCAGCTCCGGACAGCTCAACTACGAGCAGTACTTC. Translating gives CASSSGQLNYEQYF.

This chain joins TRBV4-2 and TRBJ1-2, with D possibly TRBD1 on 5 matching bases. The germline V and J ends were trimmed by 0 bases and 7 bases, with 18 bases remaining between them. The CDR3 length is 16 residues. Germline values: CDR1 LGHNA, CDR2 YNFKEQ. DNA of the CDR3: TGTGCCAGCAGCCAAGAGGGGATGGGGCAGAGTAGTGGCTACACCTTC. Translated: CASSQEGMGQSSGYTF.